The 17 T cell receptor beta chains reported below all come from one sample, sequenced in a study of neurological immune-mediated disorders. TCRdb reanalysed the 5' RACE reads using MiXCR and keeps one entry per CDR3 protein. Of over 11,000 distinct CDR3 sequences in the sample, about 10% were seen once. Source material: PBMCs. The receptors were sampled from a woman between 40 and 55 years old in good health.

The rearrangement uses TRBV29-1 and TRBJ2-2; D not certain. Trimming cost V 3 bases and J 5 bases, with 4 bases left between them. This CDR3 has 11 residues. Germline assignment: CDR1 SQVTM and CDR2 ANQGSEA. The CDR3 nucleotides are TGCAGCGTTGAGAGAACCGGGGAGCTGTTTTTT. It yields the protein CSVERTGELFF.

In its sample, this clonotype ranks as medium-sized. The genes are TRBV21-1 and TRBJ1-1. TRBV21-1 is a recognized pseudogene. This CDR3 is 17 amino acids long. The CDR3 spells CASSKSWQAVVNTEAFF. The CDR3 DNA reads TGTGCCAGCAGCAAAAGTTGGCAGGCGGTAGTGAACACTGAAGCTTTCTTT.

This clonotype appeared a few times. The chain employs TRBV28 and TRBJ1-1; D is unresolved. Trimming stripped 5 bases from V and 1 base from J, with 8 bases between. The germline V gene encodes CDR1 MDHEN and CDR2 SYDVKM. The CDR3 has 13 amino acids. The CDR3 region is CASSETPNTEAFF. As DNA, the CDR3 is TGTGCCAGCAGTGAGACACCGAACACTGAAGCTTTCTTT.

This clonotype is medium-sized (0.01 to 0.1%) within its sample. This chain joins TRBV5-5 and TRBJ2-3; no firm D call. Germline V gene sequence: CDR1 SGHKS, CDR2 YYEKEE (reference sequence). The CDR3 totals 14 residues. V shed 3 bases and J shed 1 base, with 9 bases lying between them. CDR3 sequence: CASSSEWGTDTQYF. The CDR3 coding sequence is TGTGCCAGCAGCTCCGAGTGGGGCACAGATACGCAGTATTTT.

This clonotype has a count of ten or more. The chain carries TRBV5-1 and TRBJ2-7; maybe TRBD1 (5 bases). Germline CDR1 SGHRS, CDR2 YFSETQ. V was shortened by 1 base and J by 4 bases, with 12 bases between the two germline ends. CDR3 length equals 14 residues. The CDR3 loop is CASSLFGQGYEQYF. CDR3 DNA sequence: TGCGCCAGCAGCTTGTTTGGGCAGGGTTACGAGCAGTACTTC.

This clonotype was picked up many times. The chain carries TRBV6-2 or TRBV6-3 and TRBJ2-5, with TRBD2 matching 12 bases. CDR1 and CDR2 from the germline V gene are MNHEY and SVGEGT. J lost 7 bases, V lost 4 bases, and 10 bases had no gene match. CDR3 size: 16 residues. Here the CDR3 reads CASSFQTSGGPGTQYF. The CDR3 nucleotides read TGTGCCAGCAGTTTCCAGACTAGCGGGGGCCCTGGGACCCAGTACTTC.

The table lists this clonotype with many counts. The chain uses TRBV4-1 and TRBJ1-2, with D unclear. The CDR3 sequence is 13 residues long. V was clipped by 1 base and J by 13 bases, with 16 bases between them. Germline CDR1 and CDR2: MGHRA and YSYEKL. The CDR3 DNA sequence: TGCGCCAGCAGCCAAGCCCTGGACGGAGTCGTCACCTTC. It encodes CASSQALDGVVTF.

This chain uses TRBV28 with TRBJ2-1, with 7 nucleotides matching TRBD2. V gave up 2 bases and J gave up 3 bases; unmatched junction bases: 10. The CDR3 totals 17 residues. CDR1 and CDR2 from the germline V gene are MDHEN and SYDVKM. The CDR3 DNA is TGTGCCAGCAGTTTAACAGAGGAGCGGGACCACTACAATGAGCAGTTCTTC. It translates to CASSLTEERDHYNEQFF.

The sample holds many counts of this clonotype. V gene TRBV30 combines with J gene TRBJ1-1; a possible D gene is TRBD1 (5 bases). Trimming shortened V by 1 base and J by 0 bases, and 9 bases separated the two germline ends. The CDR3 has 14 residues. Germline V lookup: CDR1 GTSNPN, CDR2 SVGIG (reference sequence). CDR3 sequence reads: CAWSAGRLNTEAFF. The CDR3 DNA reads TGTGCCTGGAGTGCAGGGAGACTGAACACTGAAGCTTTCTTT. Supplemented by reference TRBV30 and TRBJ1-1, the full variable domain reads SQTIHQWPATLVQPVGSPLSLECTVEGTSNPNLYWYRQAAGRGLQLLFYSVGIGQISSEVPQNLSASRPQDRQFILSSKKLLLSDSGFYLCAWSAGRLNTEAFFGQGTRLTVV.

In this sample, this clonotype turned up many times. CDR3 protein: CASSPADGTYNEQFF. The DNA of the CDR3 is TGTGCCAGCTCACCCGCGGACGGAACCTACAATGAGCAGTTCTTC. The chain has TRBV18 and TRBJ2-1; no clear D. The CDR3 loop spans 15 amino acids. Germline V CDR1 and CDR2: KGHSH, LQKENI. The V end was cut by 3 bases, the J end by 2 bases, with 11 bases between.

This clonotype is termed medium-sized (0.01 to 0.1%). The rearrangement joins TRBV24-1 to TRBJ2-3, with 7 bases fitting TRBD1. V lost 0 bases and J lost 6; bases outside the gene matches: 14. CDR3 length: 18 residues. The germline CDR1 and CDR2 sequences are KGHDR and SFDVKD. In nucleotides, the CDR3 is TGTGCCACCAGTGATTTGACGAGCAGGGACAGAGTAACGGATACGCAGTATTTT. This sequence encodes CATSDLTSRDRVTDTQYF.

This clonotype counts as medium-sized. V and J are TRBV9 and TRBJ1-1, with D perhaps matching TRBD1 (5 bases). The germline V and J ends were trimmed by 2 bases and 3 bases, with 8 bases remaining between them. The CDR3 spans 13 residues. Per the germline V gene, CDR1 is SGDLS and CDR2 is YYNGEE. The CDR3, as DNA: TGTGCCAGCAGCGTTGGAGGGGACACTGAAGCTTTCTTT. Translation: CASSVGGDTEAFF.

This clonotype came up many times. V and J are TRBV20-1 and TRBJ2-7, with D perhaps matching TRBD1 (5 bases). Germline CDR1 and CDR2: DFQATT and SNEGSKA (reference sequence). The CDR3 runs to 14 residues. V lost 3 bases and J 5 bases, leaving 17 bases between the germline ends. In nucleotides, the CDR3 is TGCAGTGCTAGGGGTCTTGGGTCCAGGGACGAGCAGTACTTC. It is translated as CSARGLGSRDEQYF.

The sample holds many counts of this clonotype. V gene TRBV18 combines with J gene TRBJ1-4; D uncertain. The CDR3 runs 13 residues. V dropped 6 bases and J dropped 8 bases, with 13 bases sitting between them. The germline V gene encodes CDR1 KGHSH and CDR2 LQKENI. In DNA form, the CDR3 reads TGTGCCAGCTCCCGGGAGTCGGGCGAAAAACTGTTTTTT. Translating gives CASSRESGEKLFF.

This chain uses TRBV3-1 with TRBJ2-3, with TRBD1 matching 9 bases. The CDR3 runs to 16 residues. In germline, CDR1 is LGHDT, CDR2 YNNKEL (reference sequence). The V segment lost 4 bases and the J segment 4 bases; nucleotides outside the gene matches: 9. CDR3 DNA: TGTGCCAGCAGCCTGTCGAGGACAGGGGTCCCAGATACGCAGTATTTT. Translating it yields CASSLSRTGVPDTQYF.

The sample holds many counts of this clonotype. The gene calls are TRBV9 and TRBJ1-1, with no clear D. V lost 0 bases and J 1 base, leaving 7 bases between the germline ends. The CDR3 is 14 amino acids. The V gene's germline CDR1 is SGDLS and CDR2 YYNGEE. DNA for the CDR3: TGTGCCAGCAGCGTAGGTCCGGGGAACACTGAAGCTTTCTTT. Residues: CASSVGPGNTEAFF.

This clonotype has ten or more counts. This could be a read error, since a much larger clone is one nucleotide away. This rearrangement joins TRBV12-3 or TRBV12-4 to TRBJ2-5; maybe TRBD2 (5 bases). The length of the CDR3 is 13 residues. Trimming cost V 8 bases and J 4 bases, with 14 bases left between them. CDR3 in DNA: TGTGCCAGCCGGGTGATCGGAGGAGAGACCCAGTACTTC. It codes for CASRVIGGETQYF.